Presented here are 18 T cell receptor beta chains from one specimen sequenced in a study of shared clonotypes between healthy human individuals. Here immunoSEQ multiplex PCR was the method, and the copy in TCRdb shows in-frame clones only, minus some. The repertoire has around 200,000 clones, about 66% of them found once; the top ten carry around 9.3%. The sample was memory CD4+ T cells sorted from blood. Indicated subset: CD45RA-negative fraction. Every receptor here comes from a man aged 30-40 years in good health.

The chain carries TRBV7-6 and TRBJ2-2; 12 positions match TRBD2. This CDR3 comprises 17 residues. Germline CDR1 and CDR2: SGHVS and FNYEAQ. Germline trimming cut 6 bases from V and 5 bases from J; bases unmatched to any gene: 10. CDR3 sequence: CASSRGASGRGTGELFF. The CDR3 DNA reads as TGTGCCAGCAGTCGAGGGGCTAGCGGGAGGGGGACCGGGGAGCTGTTTTTT.

The CDR3 sequence is CASSGATGNTGELFF. CDR3 in DNA: TGTGCCAGCAGTGGGGCAACCGGGAACACCGGGGAGCTGTTTTTT. V is TRBV2 and J is TRBJ2-2; D ambiguous. CDR3 length: 15 residues. V gave up 4 bases and J gave up 1 base, with 10 bases separating them. CDR1 is SNHLY and CDR2 is FYNNEI in the germline V gene.

This chain joins TRBV7-2 and TRBJ2-2, with 14 bases fitting TRBD2. Germline V gene sequence: CDR1 SGHTA, CDR2 FQGNSA. The J segment lost 5 bases and the V segment lost 5 bases, leaving 4 bases of the junction unmatched. The CDR3 length is 16 residues. DNA for the CDR3: TGTGCCAGCAGCGTGGGACTAGCGGGAGTTACCGGGGAGCTGTTTTTT. Protein sequence: CASSVGLAGVTGELFF.

The rearrangement links TRBV5-4 to TRBJ2-1; 10 nucleotides line up with TRBD2. The CDR3 extends over 16 amino acids. Per the germline V gene, CDR1 is SGHNT and CDR2 is YYREEE (reference sequence). V lost 4 bases to trimming and J lost 6 bases; unmatched junction nucleotides: 10. CDR3 bases: TGTGCCAGCAGCCCCATGGGGACTAGCGATGGCAATGAGCAGTTCTTC. Translated, it gives CASSPMGTSDGNEQFF. The whole variable domain, remainder taken from reference TRBV5-4 and TRBJ2-1, is ETGVTQSPTHLIKTRGQQVTLRCSSQSGHNTVSWYQQALGQGPQFIFQYYREEENGRGNFPPRFSGLQFPNYSSELNVNALELDDSALYLCASSPMGTSDGNEQFFGPGTRLTVL.

V usage is TRBV14 and J usage is TRBJ2-7; either TRBD1 or TRBD2 may fit D (5 bases each). Germline CDR1 is SGHDN and CDR2 is FVKESK. Trimming pared 4 bases from V and 1 base from J, leaving 11 bases between. This CDR3 has 14 amino acids. CDR3 bases: TGTGCCAGCAGCCCGGGACGGGTATCCTACGAGCAGTACTTC. It specifies CASSPGRVSYEQYF.

There are a few counts of this clone. The chain employs TRBV7-3 and TRBJ2-2; 8 bases fit TRBD1. The CDR3 length is 17 residues. After removal of 2 bases from V and 2 bases from J, the junction contained 7 bases not matched to a gene. Germline V gives CDR1 SGHTA, CDR2 FQGTGA. CDR3 DNA sequence: TGTGCCAGCAGCTTAGGGACAGGAGGGATTAACACCGGGGAGCTGTTTTTT. Residues: CASSLGTGGINTGELFF.

The chain couples TRBV27 to TRBJ2-7; a weak D match, TRBD2 (5 bases). V dropped 3 bases and J dropped 6 bases, with 12 bases sitting between them. This CDR3 region has 13 residues. Germline CDR1 is MNHEY and CDR2 is SMNVEV (reference sequence). The CDR3 DNA reads as TGTGCCAGCAGTTTGGCGAGGGAGCGCGAGCAGTACTTC. This gives the protein CASSLAREREQYF.

The chain combines TRBV10-3 with TRBJ1-5, with D unclear. This CDR3 is built from 13 residues. Looked up from germline, CDR1 is ENHRY and CDR2 is SYGVKD. V was trimmed by 3 bases and J by 6 bases, leaving 9 bases between them. The CDR3 sequence is CAISEPPGQPQHF. The CDR3 nucleotides read TGTGCCATCAGTGAACCGCCAGGTCAGCCCCAGCATTTT.

The chain combines TRBV30 with TRBJ1-2, with TRBD1 matching over 9 bases. This CDR3 is built from 14 residues. Germline V gene data show CDR1 as GTSNPN and CDR2 as SVGIG (reference sequence). The V segment lost 5 bases and the J segment 7 bases; nucleotides outside the gene matches: 11. This chain's CDR3 is CAWAPGQGMSGYTF. CDR3 DNA sequence: TGTGCCTGGGCCCCGGGACAGGGTATGAGTGGCTACACCTTC.

This rearrangement joins TRBV7-2 to TRBJ2-6; D gene ambiguous. V gave up 3 bases and J gave up 0 bases, with 6 bases separating them. Looked up from germline, CDR1 is SGHTA and CDR2 is FQGNSA. CDR3 length: 15 residues. The CDR3 region is CASSFRNSGANVLTF. Written as DNA, the CDR3 is TGTGCCAGCAGCTTCAGAAACTCTGGGGCCAACGTCCTGACTTTC.

This clone showed up just a few times. The V gene is TRBV7-9, the J gene TRBJ1-5; TRBD1 matches 7 bases. J gave up 4 bases and V 5 bases, and 2 bases lay outside the gene matches. This CDR3 contains 13 residues. Germline CDR1 SEHNR, CDR2 FQNEAQ (reference sequence). This CDR3 reads CASSQGQNQPQHF. The CDR3 bases are TGTGCCAGCAGCCAGGGACAGAATCAGCCCCAGCATTTT.

The V gene is TRBV7-2, the J gene TRBJ2-5, with unresolved D. This CDR3 spans 15 amino acids. Between the trimmed V and J ends, which lost 1 base and 3 bases, there was a span of 12 bases. Germline assignment: CDR1 SGHTA and CDR2 FQGNSA. For the CDR3, the DNA is TGTGCCAGCAGCTTAGTAATAGGTCTTGAAGAGACCCAGTACTTC. Translated, it gives CASSLVIGLEETQYF.

The CDR3 bases are TGTGCCAGCTCCCCGACCAGGGGTATCAGCTCCTACGAGCAGTACTTC. Protein sequence: CASSPTRGISSYEQYF. The chain has TRBV18 and TRBJ2-7; the D gene is possibly TRBD1 (6 bases). Germline lookup yields CDR1 KGHSH and CDR2 LQKENI. Between the trimmed V and J ends, which lost 6 bases and 0 bases, there was a span of 18 bases. The CDR3 extends over 16 amino acids.

This clone was counted ten times or more. Other DNA sequences of this sample code for an identical CDR3. This sequence joins TRBV9 and TRBJ2-1, with a weak D call TRBD2 (6 bases). CDR1 and CDR2 from the germline V gene are SGDLS and YYNGEE. V lost 4 bases and J lost 0, with 8 bases in between. This CDR3 comprises 14 residues. CDR3: CASSRDSSYNEQFF. The CDR3 DNA is TGTGCCAGCAGCCGGGACTCCTCCTACAATGAGCAGTTCTTC.

The chain uses TRBV27 and TRBJ2-1; 12 bases are a match to TRBD2. The germline gives CDR1 MNHEY, CDR2 SMNVEV (reference sequence). The CDR3 consists of 15 residues. J gave up 0 bases and V 7 bases, and 1 base lay outside the gene matches. The CDR3: CASTSGRASYNEQFF. CDR3 in DNA: TGTGCCAGCACTAGCGGGAGGGCCTCCTACAATGAGCAGTTCTTC.

The rearrangement links TRBV5-4 to TRBJ2-2, with D possibly TRBD2 on 5 matching bases. V gave up 3 bases and J gave up 2 bases, with 8 bases separating them. CDR3 length: 14 amino acids. CDR1 is SGHNT and CDR2 is YYREEE in the germline V gene (reference sequence). CDR3 protein: CASSSGLNTGELFF. CDR3 in DNA: TGTGCCAGCAGCTCAGGACTTAACACCGGGGAGCTGTTTTTT.

V gene TRBV5-1 combines with J gene TRBJ2-1; 8 bases line up with TRBD2. The ends lost 0 bases at V and 7 bases at J; junction bases unmatched: 9. This CDR3 has 16 amino acids. Germline CDR1 reads SGHRS; CDR2 reads YFSETQ. This CDR3 is CASSLASGGPRNEQFF. In DNA form, the CDR3 reads TGCGCCAGCAGCTTGGCTTCGGGAGGGCCGAGAAATGAGCAGTTCTTC.

The rearrangement uses TRBV18 and TRBJ2-7; 7 bases are shared with TRBD1. V shed 2 bases, J shed 1 base, and the junction held 2 bases outside the gene matches. This CDR3 has 14 residues. Germline-derived CDR1 and CDR2 are KGHSH and LQKENI. The CDR3 sequence is CASSPGTVSYEQYF. The DNA of the CDR3 is TGTGCCAGCTCACCAGGGACAGTATCCTACGAGCAGTACTTC.